This T cell receptor (beta chain) was documented in a study of metastatic and nonmetastatic thyroid tumors. At the level of the study: Across peripheral blood and tumor or nodule tissue samples taken from malignant and benign thyroid patients, the repertoires were compared with one another. Study-level results: Reported TCR beta diversity, measured in blood and tumor, was significantly higher for malignant thyroid tumors than for benign nodules.

Original methodology: Clinicopathological groups differed in CDR3, with these differences serving to build a distant-metastasis classifier for papillary thyroid cancer. TCRdb re-called clones via MiXCR from the PCR reads. The authors' filters were not applied to this entry. The sample yields more than 20,000 clones, 24% seen once. Patients were all untreated before their thyroid surgery. By sample fraction, this clone is medium-sized. Its antigen is currently unknown. The germline CDR1 and CDR2 sequences are GTSNPN and SVGIG (reference sequence). With 1 base removed from V and 4 bases from J, the gap between germline ends came to 14 bases. This CDR3 is built from 15 residues.

This sequence was found in a female donor with papillary thyroid cancer or a benign thyroid nodule (not recorded which). Some clones in this sample may be carry-over from other donors' samples. This rearrangement joins TRBV30 to TRBJ1-3; no firm D call. The sample taken for sequencing was tumor tissue. For the CDR3, the DNA is TGTGCCTGGAGTGGGTCCCTTAACGTGGGAAACACCATATATTTT. This translates into CAWSGSLNVGNTIYF.